This TCR beta chain was observed in a study of T cell responses to AZD1222 COVID-19 vaccine. Regarding the study as a whole: White British ancestry dominated among donors, who included more females, and clonal diversity was possibly underestimated.

Libraries were prepared by immunoSEQ multiplex PCR; TCRdb keeps only in-frame clonotypes and omits some of them. The repertoire includes 60,000 to 80,000 clones, 70% to 90% of them detected once, and roughly 5% sits in the top ten. A remark on this clone: The antigen remains unidentified.

Looked up from germline, CDR1 is LGHNA and CDR2 is YNFKEQ. V was clipped by 0 bases and J by 0 bases, with 8 bases between them. The CDR3 is made up of 15 amino acids. The sequences come from peripheral blood, collected on day 0 of AZD1222 vaccination. The sequence came from an adult in good health. The chain has TRBV4-2 and TRBJ2-5, with D perhaps TRBD2 (5 bases). In nucleotides, the CDR3 is TGTGCCAGCAGCCAAGATTTCGGGGACCAAGAGACCCAGTACTTC. It yields the protein CASSQDFGDQETQYF.